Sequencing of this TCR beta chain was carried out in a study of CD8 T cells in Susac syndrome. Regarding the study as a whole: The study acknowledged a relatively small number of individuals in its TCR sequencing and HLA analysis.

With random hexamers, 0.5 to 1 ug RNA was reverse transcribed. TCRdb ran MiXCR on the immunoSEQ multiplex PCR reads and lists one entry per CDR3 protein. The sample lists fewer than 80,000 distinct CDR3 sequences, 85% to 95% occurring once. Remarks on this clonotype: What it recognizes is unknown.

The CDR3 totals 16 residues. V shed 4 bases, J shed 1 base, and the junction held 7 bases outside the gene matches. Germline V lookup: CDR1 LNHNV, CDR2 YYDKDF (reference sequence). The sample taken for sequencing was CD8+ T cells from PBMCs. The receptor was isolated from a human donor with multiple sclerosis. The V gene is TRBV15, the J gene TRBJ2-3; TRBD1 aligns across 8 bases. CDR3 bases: TGTGCCACCAGCAACCGACAGGGGTGGGGCACAGATACGCAGTATTTT. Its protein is CATSNRQGWGTDTQYF.